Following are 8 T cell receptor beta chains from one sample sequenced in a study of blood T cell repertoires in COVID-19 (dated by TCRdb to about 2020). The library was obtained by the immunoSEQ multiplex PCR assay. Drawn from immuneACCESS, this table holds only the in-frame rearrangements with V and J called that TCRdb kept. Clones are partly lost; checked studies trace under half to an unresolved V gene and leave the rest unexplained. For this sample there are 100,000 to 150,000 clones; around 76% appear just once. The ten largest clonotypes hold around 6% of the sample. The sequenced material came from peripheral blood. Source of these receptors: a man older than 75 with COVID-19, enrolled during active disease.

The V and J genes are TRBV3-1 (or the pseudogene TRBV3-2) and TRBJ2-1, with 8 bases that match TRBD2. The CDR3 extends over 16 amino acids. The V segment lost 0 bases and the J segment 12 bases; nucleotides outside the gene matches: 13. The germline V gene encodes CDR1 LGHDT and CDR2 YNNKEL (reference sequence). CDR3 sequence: CASSQDPASGQLVQFF. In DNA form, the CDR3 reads TGTGCCAGCAGCCAAGATCCGGCTAGCGGGCAGTTGGTGCAGTTCTTC.

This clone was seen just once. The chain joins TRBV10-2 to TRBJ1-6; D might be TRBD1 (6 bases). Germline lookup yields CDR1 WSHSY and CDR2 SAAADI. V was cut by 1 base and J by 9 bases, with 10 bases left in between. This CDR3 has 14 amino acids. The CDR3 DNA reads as TGCGCCAGCAGTGAGTACAGGGTTGGTTCACCCCTCCACTTT. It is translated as CASSEYRVGSPLHF.

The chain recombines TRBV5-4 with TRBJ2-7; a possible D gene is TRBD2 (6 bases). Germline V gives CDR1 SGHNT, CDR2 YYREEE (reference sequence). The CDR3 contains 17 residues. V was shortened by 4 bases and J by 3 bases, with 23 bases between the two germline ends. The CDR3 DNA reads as TGTGCCAGCAGCCCCGGAGGGAGAATAGGTGGGAGCTACGAGCAGTACTTC. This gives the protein CASSPGGRIGGSYEQYF.

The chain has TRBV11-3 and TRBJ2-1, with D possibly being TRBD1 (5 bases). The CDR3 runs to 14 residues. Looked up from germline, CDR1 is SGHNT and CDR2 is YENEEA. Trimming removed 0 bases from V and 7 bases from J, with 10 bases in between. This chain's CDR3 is CASSLDQGDNEQFF. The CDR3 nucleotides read TGTGCCAGCAGCTTAGATCAAGGGGATAATGAGCAGTTCTTC.

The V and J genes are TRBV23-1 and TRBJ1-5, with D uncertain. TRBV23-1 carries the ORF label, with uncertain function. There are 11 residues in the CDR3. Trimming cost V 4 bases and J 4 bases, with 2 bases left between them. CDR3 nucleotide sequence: TGCGCCAGCAGTCTAAATCAGCCCCAGCATTTT. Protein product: CASSLNQPQHF.

The CDR3 here is CASSGAGASGRENEQFF. CDR3 nucleotide sequence: TGCGCCAGCAGTGGGGCAGGGGCTAGCGGGAGGGAAAATGAGCAGTTCTTC. The V and J genes are TRBV10-2 and TRBJ2-1, with 12 bases that match TRBD2. The length of the CDR3 is 17 residues. Trimming cost V 4 bases and J 7 bases; bases outside gene matches: 11. The germline V gene encodes CDR1 WSHSY and CDR2 SAAADI.

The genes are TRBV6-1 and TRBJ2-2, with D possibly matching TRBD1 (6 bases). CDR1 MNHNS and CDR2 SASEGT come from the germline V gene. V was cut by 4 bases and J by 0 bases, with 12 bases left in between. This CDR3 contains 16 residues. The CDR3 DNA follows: TGTGCCAGCAGTGGGAGGACAGCCGCGAACACCGGGGAGCTGTTTTTT. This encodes CASSGRTAANTGELFF.

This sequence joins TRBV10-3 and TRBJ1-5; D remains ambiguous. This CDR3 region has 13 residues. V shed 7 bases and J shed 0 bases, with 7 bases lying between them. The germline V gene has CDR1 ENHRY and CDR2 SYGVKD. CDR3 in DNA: TGTGCCATCACCTCAGATAGCAATCAGCCCCAGCATTTT. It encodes CAITSDSNQPQHF.